This T cell receptor (beta chain) was sequenced for a study of blood T cells in healthy people across ages. Note on this clonotype: Its target is not known.

Regarding the study as a whole: Higher naive T cell percentage went strongly together with higher TCR beta diversity.

Next came a second PCR, run for roughly 6 to 11 cycles, which used a sample-barcoded 5' primer along with a J-beta primer mix. TCRdb re-analysed the 5' RACE reads in MiXCR, keeping a single row per CDR3 protein. Seen here are 1.4 million to 1.5 million distinct CDR3 sequences, around 42% observed once, and the top ten hold less than 8%. This TCR was recovered from a woman between 18 and 29 years old in good health. Sequencing used blood.

The CDR3 protein is CAIRQGEDYGYTF. The CDR3 coding sequence is TGTGCCATTCGCCAGGGTGAGGACTATGGCTACACCTTC. The chain recombines TRBV10-3 with TRBJ1-2, with D perhaps matching TRBD1 (5 bases). Germline V gives CDR1 ENHRY, CDR2 SYGVKD. The CDR3 covers 13 residues. Trimming removed 9 bases at V and 3 bases at J, with 14 bases between.